The entry that follows covers one T cell receptor (beta chain) sequence. Method: immunoSEQ multiplex PCR; TCRdb's copy keeps in-frame clones and lacks some. This sample yields 110,000 to 150,000 clones, of which 85% to 90% are seen a single time; roughly 3% belongs to the top ten. The data originate from a study of blood T cell repertoires in COVID-19. Study background: The United States, Italy and Spain supplied acute and convalescent COVID-19 samples.

The CDR3 covers 14 residues. CDR1 and CDR2 from the germline V gene are SNHLY and FYNNEI. The V end lost 7 bases, the J end lost 2 bases, and 15 bases lay between the germline ends. The sequence came from an older woman with active COVID-19. Sequencing was done on a sample of peripheral blood. V is TRBV2 and J is TRBJ2-7; perhaps TRBD1 as D (6 bases). The CDR3 reads CASTPPQGAYEQYF. The CDR3 region has the DNA TGTGCCAGCACTCCCCCACAGGGCGCCTACGAGCAGTACTTC.